These T cell receptor beta chains were read from a single sample in a study of blood T cell repertoires in COVID-19. Using immunoSEQ multiplex PCR, the repertoire was profiled, and TCRdb retains in-frame clones only, with some absent. The sample lists approximately 250,000 clones; under 90% were seen once. What was sequenced was peripheral blood. The source is a man aged 55 to 70 with acute or convalescent COVID-19. CDR3s include the opening cysteine and the closing phenylalanine or tryptophan. Each record gives: J gene, clone size, D gene, V gene, CDR3 protein, CDR3 DNA. D genes are given only for firm matches. For some rows the clone size is stated as once, few or many, or as a class when expanded; others skip it.

>TRBJ2-1|NA|TRBD1|TRBV7-9
CASSMGTENEQFF
TGTGCCAGCAGCATGGGGACAGAGAATGAGCAGTTCTTC
>TRBJ2-3|NA|TRBD2|TRBV3-1/TRBV3-2
CASRGRGGKDTQYF
TGTGCCAGCAGGGGGCGGGGGGGCAAAGATACGCAGTATTTT
>TRBJ2-5|NA|TRBD2|TRBV4-2
CASSQSAGEAIEAQYF
TGTGCCAGCAGCCAATCCGCGGGAGAGGCGATAGAGGCCCAGTACTTC
>TRBJ1-2|NA|TRBD1|TRBV12-3/TRBV12-4
CASRLGQVYGYTF
TGTGCCAGCAGACTCGGACAGGTCTATGGCTACACCTTC
>TRBJ1-2|NA|NA|TRBV7-2
CASSLGSGGRFSYGYTF
TGTGCCAGCAGCTTAGGGTCGGGGGGGCGGTTCTCCTATGGCTACACCTTC
>TRBJ2-7|NA|NA|TRBV10-3
CAIRPGVNYEQYF
TGTGCCATCAGGCCGGGAGTCAACTACGAGCAGTACTTC
>TRBJ2-1|NA|TRBD1|TRBV6-5
CASRRRGTGMHEQFF
TGTGCCAGCAGACGCCGAGGGACAGGGATGCATGAGCAGTTCTTC
>TRBJ2-5|NA|TRBD2|TRBV3-1/TRBV3-2
CASSQGAGGPRETQYF
TGTGCCAGCAGCCAAGGCGCGGGGGGGCCGCGGGAGACCCAGTACTTC
>TRBJ1-1|NA|NA|TRBV20-1
CSAIAQGPTFF
TGCAGTGCTATAGCACAGGGTCCAACTTTCTTT
>TRBJ1-1|NA|NA|TRBV6-2/TRBV6-3
CASSVLGRNTEAFF
TGTGCCAGCAGTGTTTTGGGGAGAAACACTGAAGCTTTCTTT
>TRBJ2-7|NA|TRBD2|TRBV5-1
CASSLGALAGVSYEQYF
TGCGCCAGCAGCTTGGGGGCCCTAGCGGGAGTGTCCTACGAGCAGTACTTC
>TRBJ2-3|once|TRBD2|TRBV5-1
CASSLPGGSGGYTQYF
TGCGCCAGCAGCTTGCCCGGGGGGAGCGGGGGTTATACGCAGTATTTT
>TRBJ1-4|NA|TRBD1|TRBV3-1/TRBV3-2
CASSLMTGGGEKLFF
TGTGCCAGCAGCCTCATGACAGGGGGAGGGGAAAAACTGTTTTTT
>TRBJ2-4|NA|TRBD1|TRBV27
CASSPRGQGKNIQYF
TGTGCCAGCAGCCCCAGGGGGCAGGGAAAAAACATTCAGTACTTC
>TRBJ2-2|NA|TRBD2|TRBV9
CASGLDNTGELFF
TGTGCCTCGGGACTAGATAACACCGGGGAGCTGTTTTTT
>TRBJ1-3|NA|NA|TRBV7-9
CASSLESARTGNTIYF
TGTGCCAGCAGCTTAGAAAGTGCCAGAACTGGAAACACCATATATTTT
>TRBJ2-2|NA|NA|TRBV19
CASSEDTGELFF
TGTGCCAGTAGTGAGGACACCGGGGAGCTGTTTTTT
>TRBJ2-3|few|NA|TRBV18
CASSRRGFTIRNTDTQYF
TGTGCCAGCTCACGACGAGGGTTTACAATAAGAAACACAGATACGCAGTATTTT
>TRBJ2-2|once|NA|TRBV7-2
CASSDRQVWNTGELFF
TGTGCCAGCAGCGATCGACAAGTCTGGAACACCGGGGAGCTGTTTTTT
>TRBJ1-1|few|NA|TRBV28
CASSSGIETAFF
TGTGCCAGCAGCTCAGGGATTGAGACGGCTTTCTTT
>TRBJ2-1|NA|TRBD2|TRBV28
CASSFLPQTSGRAYNEQFF
TGTGCCAGCAGTTTCCTTCCTCAGACTAGCGGGAGGGCCTACAATGAGCAGTTCTTC
>TRBJ2-5|NA|TRBD2|TRBV28
CASSPLGGRAETQYF
TGTGCCAGCAGCCCTCTAGGAGGGAGGGCAGAGACCCAGTACTTC
>TRBJ2-7|NA|NA|TRBV5-1
CASSLGVTEANGQYF
TGCGCCAGCAGCTTGGGGGTGACCGAGGCCAACGGGCAGTACTTC
>TRBJ1-1|NA|NA|TRBV28
CASSIGQINTEAFF
TGTGCCAGCAGCATAGGACAGATTAACACTGAAGCTTTCTTT
>TRBJ2-7|NA|NA|TRBV3-1/TRBV3-2
CASSQDQVGQYF
TGTGCCAGCAGCCAAGATCAGGTAGGGCAGTACTTC
>TRBJ2-7|NA|NA|TRBV12-3/TRBV12-4
CASSLGPRYEQYF
TGTGCCAGCAGTCTGGGCCCACGGTACGAGCAGTACTTC
>TRBJ2-3|NA|TRBD2|TRBV7-9
CASSPISGRGADTQYF
TGTGCCAGCAGCCCGATTAGCGGGAGGGGAGCAGATACGCAGTATTTT
>TRBJ1-1|NA|NA|TRBV7-3
CASSISENTEAFF
TGTGCCAGCAGCATCAGCGAGAACACTGAAGCTTTCTTT
>TRBJ2-2|NA|TRBD2|TRBV28
CANSLSTSGRITGELFF
TGTGCCAACAGTTTAAGCACTAGCGGGAGAATCACCGGGGAGCTGTTTTTT
>TRBJ1-3|NA|NA|TRBV5-4
CASSFEPGNTIYF
TGTGCCAGCAGCTTCGAGCCAGGGAACACCATATATTTT
>TRBJ2-3|NA|NA|TRBV5-1
CASSSGLFGSTDTQYF
TGCGCCAGCAGCTCCGGACTGTTCGGAAGCACAGATACGCAGTATTTT
>TRBJ2-1|NA|TRBD2|TRBV7-3
CASSLNRASGRLSTVDEQFF
TGTGCCAGCAGCTTAAATAGGGCTAGCGGGAGGCTTTCGACGGTCGATGAGCAGTTCTTC
>TRBJ1-3|NA|NA|TRBV14
CASSQGRYRNTIYF
TGTGCCAGCAGCCAAGGGCGGTACCGGAACACCATATATTTT
>TRBJ2-4|few|NA|TRBV4-1
CASSPFLGLAKNIQYF
TGCGCCAGCAGCCCCTTCCTAGGATTAGCCAAAAACATTCAGTACTTC
>TRBJ1-2|once|NA|TRBV20-1
CSASLRSGDFTGGNGYTF
TGCAGTGCTAGTCTCCGGTCTGGGGACTTTACAGGAGGGAATGGCTACACCTTC
>TRBJ2-5|NA|TRBD1|TRBV28
CASSSRQGPQETQYF
TGTGCCAGCAGTTCGCGACAGGGGCCCCAAGAGACCCAGTACTTC
>TRBJ1-2|NA|NA|TRBV6-1
CASSDRFNYGYTF
TGTGCCAGCAGTGACAGGTTTAACTATGGCTACACCTTC
>TRBJ1-1|NA|NA|TRBV6-5
CASSYTSSVNTEAFF
TGTGCCAGCAGTTACACAAGTTCAGTGAACACTGAAGCTTTCTTT
>TRBJ2-7|NA|NA|TRBV5-4
CASSRRQVPSYEQYF
TGTGCCAGCAGCCGAAGACAGGTGCCCTCCTACGAGCAGTACTTC
>TRBJ2-7|NA|NA|TRBV2
CASSGAYEQYF
TGTGCCAGCAGTGGAGCCTACGAGCAGTACTTC
>TRBJ2-3|once|NA|TRBV12-3/TRBV12-4
CASSPSYTDTQYF
TGTGCCAGCAGTCCCTCTTACACAGATACGCAGTATTTT
>TRBJ2-7|once|TRBD2|TRBV28
CASRRGLAGSGSYEQYF
TGTGCCAGCAGACGGGGACTAGCGGGAAGCGGATCCTACGAGCAGTACTTC
>TRBJ1-2|NA|NA|TRBV30
CAFRPDSPGYTF
TGTGCCTTTCGCCCGGACTCACCGGGCTACACCTTC
>TRBJ2-3|NA|NA|TRBV4-2
CASSQDRQGPDTQYF
TGTGCCAGCAGCCAAGATCGGCAGGGGCCAGATACGCAGTATTTT
>TRBJ1-2|NA|NA|TRBV5-4
CASSLNPSANYGYTF
TGTGCCAGCAGCCTCAACCCTAGTGCAAACTATGGCTACACCTTC
>TRBJ2-1|NA|NA|TRBV10-3
CAISESSGVSYNEQFF
TGTGCCATCAGTGAGTCGTCGGGAGTTTCCTACAATGAGCAGTTCTTC
>TRBJ2-3|NA|NA|TRBV27
CASSSPRGGADTQYF
TGTGCCAGCAGTTCCCCCAGGGGAGGGGCAGATACGCAGTATTTT
>TRBJ2-1|NA|TRBD2|TRBV28
CASSFVTGVAGGNEQFF
TGTGCCAGCAGTTTTGTCACCGGGGTAGCGGGGGGCAATGAGCAGTTCTTC
>TRBJ1-2|NA|NA|TRBV4-2
CASSQDGGQGGTNYGYTF
TGTGCCAGCAGCCAAGATGGGGGACAAGGTGGGACTAACTATGGCTACACCTTC
>TRBJ1-2|NA|TRBD1|TRBV6-5
CASSRDRAIGYTF
TGTGCCAGCAGTCGGGACAGGGCTATTGGCTACACCTTC
>TRBJ1-1|NA|NA|TRBV3-1/TRBV3-2
CASSQQYTEAFF
TGTGCCAGCAGCCAACAGTACACTGAAGCTTTCTTT
>TRBJ1-2|NA|TRBD1|TRBV18
CASSQGAHYGYTF
TGTGCCAGCTCTCAGGGGGCTCACTATGGCTACACCTTC
>TRBJ2-1|NA|TRBD1|TRBV12-3/TRBV12-4
CASSSGGEQFF
TGTGCCAGCAGTTCAGGGGGCGAGCAGTTCTTC
>TRBJ2-7|NA|TRBD1|TRBV4-2
CASSQGLRWDRGYEQYF
TGTGCCAGCAGCCAAGGCCTGCGGTGGGACAGGGGATACGAGCAGTACTTC
>TRBJ2-1|NA|NA|TRBV13
CASSVRQYNEQFF
TGTGCCAGCAGCGTTCGACAGTACAATGAGCAGTTCTTC